At least ten counts were recorded for the clone carrying this TCR beta chain. The sample originates from a study of Graves' ophthalmopathy and Graves' hyperthyroidism. Ophthalmopathy was moderately-to-severely active, CAS at least 3, NOSPECS at least 4, lasting under 3 months. Symptoms, serum thyroxine and TRAb, thyroid ultrasound, and orbital computed tomography formed the diagnostic basis. PBMCs were obtained from 10 ml of fresh peripheral blood. The CDR3 is 12 amino acids. V was pared by 4 bases and J by 2 bases, with 5 bases between. Germline values: CDR1 SEHNR, CDR2 FQNEAQ (reference sequence). CDR3 regions of TCR beta were amplified from RNA transcripts. HTBI primers primed a first-round RT-PCR, and a second-round multiplex PCR followed. MiXCR, run by TCRdb on the multiplex PCR reads, gives a single entry per CDR3 protein. This sample carries approximately 700,000 distinct CDR3 sequences, 35% to 45% of them seen once, and the ten largest clones take more than 2.5%.

This sequence joins TRBV7-9 and TRBJ1-1, with D hard to call. Material for sequencing was peripheral blood. The TCR comes from an adult man with Graves' ophthalmopathy. CDR3 DNA: TGTGCCAGCAGCTACTTTAACACTGAAGCTTTCTTT. As protein: CASSYFNTEAFF.